Below are 4 T cell receptor beta chains sequenced from a single sample in a study of response to subunit inactivated influenza vaccine. TCRdb re-derived calls from the RT-PCR reads in MiXCR, one entry per CDR3 protein. The table has about 700,000 distinct CDR3 sequences, 14% seen once. Specimen: PBMCs from blood, collected around 14 days before vaccination. All receptors come from a man aged 45-60 years who received an inactivated influenza vaccine.

The rearrangement uses TRBV10-1 and TRBJ2-3, with D possibly matching TRBD1 (5 bases). This CDR3 has 15 residues. Germline CDR1 is WNHNN and CDR2 is SYGVQD (reference sequence). V lost 7 bases to trimming and J lost 5 bases, with 19 bases between them. CDR3 coding DNA: TGCGCCAGCACCCCTGGACAATCAACGGGAGATACGCAGTATTTT. Protein: CASTPGQSTGDTQYF.

This chain connects TRBV10-3 to TRBJ2-7; 7 nucleotides align to TRBD1. V gave up 6 bases and J gave up 0 bases; unmatched junction bases: 5. Germline loops: CDR1 ENHRY, CDR2 SYGVKD. The CDR3 has 14 residues. In DNA form, the CDR3 reads TGTGCCATCAGGACAGGGTCCGGCTCCTACGAGCAGTACTTC. This codes for CAIRTGSGSYEQYF.

The rearrangement joins TRBV7-9 to TRBJ2-1; D remains ambiguous. This CDR3 comprises 14 residues. Germline values: CDR1 SEHNR, CDR2 FQNEAQ (reference sequence). V gave up 3 bases and J gave up 5 bases, with 11 bases separating them. In DNA, the CDR3 is TGTGCCAGCAGCTTTGCCCTAGAAGACAATGAGCAGTTCTTC. It yields the protein CASSFALEDNEQFF.

This chain links TRBV6-1 with TRBJ2-7, with 11 bases matching TRBD2. CDR1 is MNHNS, CDR2 SASEGT, per germline. The CDR3 loop spans 16 amino acids. After removal of 6 bases from V and 4 bases from J, the junction contained 11 bases not matched to a gene. The CDR3 spells CASRPWPLAGDYEQYF. The DNA for the CDR3 is TGTGCCAGCAGACCATGGCCACTAGCGGGGGATTACGAGCAGTACTTC.